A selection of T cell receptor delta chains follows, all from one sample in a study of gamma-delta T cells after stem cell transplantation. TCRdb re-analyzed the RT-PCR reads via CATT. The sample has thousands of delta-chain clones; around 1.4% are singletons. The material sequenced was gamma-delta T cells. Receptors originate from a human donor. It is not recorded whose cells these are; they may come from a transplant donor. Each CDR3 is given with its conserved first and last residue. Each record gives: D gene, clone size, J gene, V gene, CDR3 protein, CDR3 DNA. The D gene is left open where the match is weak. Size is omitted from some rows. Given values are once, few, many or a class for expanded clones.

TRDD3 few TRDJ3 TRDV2 CACDTTGGSWDTRQMFF TGTGCCTGTGACACGACTGGGGGATCCTGGGACACCCGACAGATGTTTTTC
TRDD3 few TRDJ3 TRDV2 CACDTGGYWDTRQMFF TGTGCCTGTGACACCGGGGGATACTGGGACACCCGACAGATGTTTTTC
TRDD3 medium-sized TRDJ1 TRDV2 CACDTVGDNTDKLIF TGTGCCTGTGACACTGTGGGGGACAACACCGATAAACTCATCTTT
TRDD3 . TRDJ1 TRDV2 CACDALLGENKYTDKLIF TGTGCCTGTGACGCCCTACTGGGGGAGAATAAGTACACCGATAAACTCATCTTT
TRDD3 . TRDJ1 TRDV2 CACDTLNLVGSPVLGDTRTDKLIF TGTGCCTGTGACACGTTGAATCTGGTTGGGTCTCCGGTACTGGGGGATACGCGGACCGATAAACTCATCTTT
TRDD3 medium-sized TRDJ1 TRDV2 CACDRGWGIRDKLIF TGTGCCTGTGACAGAGGGTGGGGGATACGCGATAAACTCATCTTT
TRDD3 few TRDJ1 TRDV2 CACDLLGDTSADKLIF TGTGCCTGTGACTTACTGGGGGACACGAGCGCCGATAAACTCATCTTT
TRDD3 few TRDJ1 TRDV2 CACDPVLGDTTDKLIF TGTGCCTGTGACCCAGTACTGGGGGATACGACCGATAAACTCATCTTT
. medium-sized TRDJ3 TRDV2 CACDTVDGGSPWDTRQMFF TGTGCCTGTGACACCGTGGATGGGGGGTCACCCTGGGACACCCGACAGATGTTTTTC
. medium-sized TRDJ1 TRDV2 CACDTVVPGVEMRLIF TGCGCCTGTGACACCGTGGTTCCGGGGGTAGAGATGAGGCTCATCTTT
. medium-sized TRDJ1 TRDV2 CARGPSVLEVGYDKLIF TGTGCCCGTGGACCAAGCGTACTGGAGGTTGGGTACGATAAACTCATCTTT
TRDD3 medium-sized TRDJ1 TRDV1 CALGDPISPPWGIPSTDKLIF TGTGCTCTTGGGGATCCTATAAGCCCCCCCTGGGGGATTCCCTCGACCGATAAACTCATCTTT
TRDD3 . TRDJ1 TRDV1 CAITPNPVLGDTYPFLSTDKFIF TGTGCTATAACTCCCAACCCCGTACTGGGGGATACCTACCCCTTTTTAAGTACCGATAAGTTCATCTTT
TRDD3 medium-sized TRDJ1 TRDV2 CACDTILRTGGYTDKLIF TGTGCCTGTGACACGATCCTTCGTACTGGGGGATACACCGATAAACTCATCTTT
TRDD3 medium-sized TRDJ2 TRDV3 CAFGGLGYWGILALTAQLFF TGTGCCTTTGGGGGTTTAGGTTACTGGGGGATACTAGCTTTGACAGCACAACTCTTCTTT
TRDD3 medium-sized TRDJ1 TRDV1 CALLERLWGITTSKDDKLIF TGTGCTCTTTTGGAAAGGTTATGGGGGATAACAACGTCTAAGGATGATAAACTCATCTTT
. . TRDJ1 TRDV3 CAFSPFLVSGYWGPAGAYTDKLIF TGTGCCTTCTCCCCCTTCCTAGTATCGGGATACTGGGGGCCGGCGGGGGCGTACACCGATAAACTCATCTTT
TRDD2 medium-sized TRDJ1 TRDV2 CACDTVLPTHGGPPYTDKLIF TGTGCCTGTGACACCGTCCTTCCTACTCATGGGGGACCCCCGTACACCGATAAACTCATCTTT
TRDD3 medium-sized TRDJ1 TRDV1 CALGRAFLRGSTGGYNTDKLIF TGTGCTCTTGGGAGAGCCTTCCTACGGGGGAGTACTGGGGGATACAACACCGATAAACTCATCTTT
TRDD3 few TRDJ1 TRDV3 CACDPVPPTGGSYTDKLIF TGTGCCTGTGACCCAGTCCCTCCAACTGGGGGATCCTACACCGATAAACTCATCTTT
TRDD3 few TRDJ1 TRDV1 CALGEPRVLDYWGKPLVDKLIF TGTGCTCTTGGGGAGCCGAGGGTCCTGGACTACTGGGGGAAACCTCTCGTCGATAAACTCATCTTT
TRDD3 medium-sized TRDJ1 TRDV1 CALGEVGPILLGGLTDKLIF TGTGCTCTTGGGGAAGTGGGTCCTATCCTACTGGGGGGCCTCACCGATAAACTCATCTTT
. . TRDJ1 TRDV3 CALGPTRGPRYTDKLIF TGTGCCCTCGGCCCTACTCGGGGGCCCCGGTACACCGATAAACTCATCTTT
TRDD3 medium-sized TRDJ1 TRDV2 CACDLLGDTRADKLIF TGTGCCTGTGACCTACTGGGGGATACGCGGGCCGATAAACTCATCTTT
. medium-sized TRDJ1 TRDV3 CAFRSWSRTDKLIF TGTGCCTTTAGATCCTGGAGTAGGACCGATAAACTCATCTTT
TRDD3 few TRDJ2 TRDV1 CALGEPYKGYWGILTAQLFF TGTGCTCTTGGGGAACCCTACAAGGGGTACTGGGGGATACTGACAGCACAACTCTTCTTT
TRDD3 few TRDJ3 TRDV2 CACDSLGDHSWDTRQMFF TGTGCCTGTGACTCCCTGGGGGACCACTCCTGGGACACCCGACAGATGTTTTTC
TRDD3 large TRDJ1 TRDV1 CALGEDDWDRLGDRCTDKLIF TGTGCTCTTGGGGAAGACGATTGGGACCGACTGGGGGATAGGTGCACCGATAAACTCATCTTT
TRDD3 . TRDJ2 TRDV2 CACDRVGDTAQLFF TGTGCCTGTGACAGAGTGGGGGATACAGCACAACTCTTCTTT
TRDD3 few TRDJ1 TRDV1 CALGDPPRAFWGIRTLIF TGTGCTCTTGGGGACCCTCCAAGGGCTTTTTGGGGGATACGCACACTCATCTTT
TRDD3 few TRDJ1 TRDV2 CACDITGETRDKLIF TGTGCCTGTGACATCACTGGGGAGACACGGGATAAACTCATCTTT
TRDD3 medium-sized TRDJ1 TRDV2 CACDVLGGYTDKLIF TGTGCCTGTGACGTACTGGGGGGTTACACCGATAAACTCATCTTT
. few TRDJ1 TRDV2 CACDTVMYTDKLIF TGTGCCTGTGACACCGTGATGTACACCGATAAGCTCATCTTT
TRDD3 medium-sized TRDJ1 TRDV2 CACDKVLGTVRGTDKLIF TGTGCCTGTGACAAAGTACTGGGGACGGTAAGGGGCACCGATAAACTCATCTTT
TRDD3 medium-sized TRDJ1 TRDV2 CACDTLGDSLYTDKLIF TGTGCCTGTGACACCCTGGGGGACTCCCTCTACACCGATAAACTCATCTTT
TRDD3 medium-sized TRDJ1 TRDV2 CACDILGTYTDKLIF TGTGCCTGTGACATACTGGGGACCTACACCGATAAACTCATCTTT
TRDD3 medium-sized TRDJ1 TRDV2 CACDYWGKYTDKLIF TGTGCCTGCGATTACTGGGGGAAGTACACCGATAAACTCATCTTT
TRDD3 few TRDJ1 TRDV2 CACEGMGGYTDKLIF TGTGCCTGTGAGGGAATGGGGGGATACACCGATAAACTCATCTTT
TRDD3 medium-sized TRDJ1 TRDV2 CACDVLRGDDKLIF TGTGCCTGTGATGTATTACGGGGGGATGATAAACTCATCTTT
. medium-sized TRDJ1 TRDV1 CALGEASSCSDKLIF TGTGCTCTTGGGGAGGCCTCCTCCTGTAGCGATAAACTCATCTTT
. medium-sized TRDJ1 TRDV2 CACDILQRESDKLIF TGTGCCTGTGACATTCTCCAGAGGGAATCGGATAAACTCATCTTT
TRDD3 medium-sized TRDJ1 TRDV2 CACDTVNVGDTDKLIF TGTGCCTGTGACACCGTGAACGTGGGGGATACCGATAAACTCATCTTT
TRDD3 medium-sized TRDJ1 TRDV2 CACDLIRTGGYAATDKLIF TGTGCCTGTGACCTGATCCGTACTGGGGGATACGCGGCCACCGATAAACTCATCTTT
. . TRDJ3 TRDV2 CARDTVSGWGTPLRLSSWDTRQMFF TGTGCCCGTGACACCGTGAGTGGATGGGGAACCCCGCTTCGTTTATCGTCCTGGGACACCCGGCAGATGTTTTTC
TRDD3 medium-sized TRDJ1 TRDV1 CALGETGYWGITQIKLIF TGTGCTCTTGGGGAAACGGGGTACTGGGGGATAACCCAGATCAAACTCATCTTT